What follows are 21 T cell receptor beta chains derived from one specimen sequenced in a study of cytotoxic CD8 clonotypes in ibrutinib-treated CLL. Assay used: immunoSEQ multiplex PCR; TCRdb lists only in-frame clones, some missing. Counted here are about 160,000 clones, approximately 80% occurring once; the ten biggest clones make up roughly 4.5%. Specimen: PBMCs, collected after 24 months of ibrutinib treatment. Receptors originate from a human donor with chronic lymphocytic leukemia.

V is TRBV7-2 and J is TRBJ1-5; TRBD1 is a possible D gene (6 bases). The CDR3 runs 16 residues. Trimming took off 3 bases at V and 6 bases at J, with 18 bases between the two ends. CDR1 is SGHTA and CDR2 is FQGNSA in the germline V gene. The CDR3 loop reads CASSFTQGFYSQPQHF. DNA for the CDR3: TGTGCCAGCAGCTTTACCCAGGGGTTTTACAGTCAGCCCCAGCATTTT. The whole variable domain, filled in from reference TRBV7-2 and TRBJ1-5, reads GAGVSQSPSNKVTEKGKDVELRCDPISGHTALYWYRQSLGQGLEFLIYFQGNSAPDKSGLPSDRFSAERTGGSVSTLTIQRTQQEDSAVYLCASSFTQGFYSQPQHFGDGTRLSIL.

V is TRBV28 and J is TRBJ1-2; no reliable D call. Germline V gene sequence: CDR1 MDHEN, CDR2 SYDVKM. Trimming took 4 bases from V and 4 from J, leaving 19 bases between them. The CDR3 length is 16 residues. The CDR3: CASSSGGKGAVYGYTF. The CDR3 DNA follows: TGTGCCAGCAGTTCTGGCGGGAAGGGCGCAGTCTATGGCTACACCTTC.

The V call is TRBV7-3, the J call TRBJ1-1; D is uncertain. The CDR3 runs 13 residues. Trimming left V 5 bases short and J 3 bases short, with 10 bases between. Germline CDR1 SGHTA, CDR2 FQGTGA. The CDR3 bases are TGTGCCAGCAGCCAAGAGTACGACACTGAAGCTTTCTTT. Protein product: CASSQEYDTEAFF.

V gene TRBV28 combines with J gene TRBJ2-7; D might be TRBD2 (6 bases). The V and J ends lost 10 bases and 0 bases respectively, with 16 bases between them. The CDR3 is 14 residues long. Per germline, CDR1 MDHEN and CDR2 SYDVKM. The CDR3 bases are TGTGCCACCACCGGGGGACCACTCTCCTACGAGCAGTACTTC. It encodes CATTGGPLSYEQYF.

Written as DNA, the CDR3 is TGTGCCAGCAGCGGACAGGGTGGCTATGGCTACACCTTC. Translation gives CASSGQGGYGYTF. V usage is TRBV27 and J usage is TRBJ1-2; 8 bases are shared with TRBD1. The germline V gene has CDR1 MNHEY and CDR2 SMNVEV (reference sequence). CDR3 size: 13 residues. V dropped 6 bases and J dropped 4; count of bases not matched to a gene: 4.

This chain connects TRBV9 to TRBJ2-1; TRBD1 matches at 9 bases. This CDR3 has 15 amino acids. Germline lookup yields CDR1 SGDLS and CDR2 YYNGEE. Trimming took 0 bases from V and 7 from J; bases not matched to a gene: 5. CDR3 sequence: CASSVDRGHNNEQFF. CDR3 DNA sequence: TGTGCCAGCAGCGTAGACAGGGGGCATAATAATGAGCAGTTCTTC.

The chain carries TRBV4-3 and TRBJ2-7, with unresolved D. Germline V gives CDR1 LGHNA, CDR2 YSLEER. Trimming left V 1 base short and J 3 bases short, with 7 bases between. The CDR3 sequence is 13 residues long. CDR3 region: CASSQGASYEQYF. The CDR3 coding sequence is TGCGCCAGCAGCCAAGGAGCAAGCTACGAGCAGTACTTC.

CDR3 in amino acids: CASGWNTEAFF. CDR3 bases: TGTGCCAGCGGATGGAACACTGAAGCTTTCTTT. V usage is TRBV6-1 and J usage is TRBJ1-1, with D unclear. CDR3 size: 11 residues. Trimming left V 8 bases short and J 1 base short, with 5 bases between. Per germline, CDR1 MNHNS and CDR2 SASEGT.

This clone occurred a few times. The same CDR3 arises from other DNA sequences in this sample as well. CDR3: CASSAGGQSNYGYTF. The CDR3 coding sequence is TGTGCCAGCAGCGCAGGGGGACAGTCTAACTATGGCTACACCTTC. The chain couples TRBV9 to TRBJ1-2, with 7 bases identical to TRBD1. Germline CDR1 is SGDLS and CDR2 is YYNGEE. The CDR3 has 15 amino acids. V shed 3 bases, J shed 0 bases, and the junction held 5 bases outside the gene matches.

The genes are TRBV27 and TRBJ2-7; D is possibly TRBD2 (6 bases). Germline CDR1 and CDR2: MNHEY and SMNVEV (reference sequence). The CDR3 runs 15 residues. Between the trimmed V and J ends, which lost 3 bases and 6 bases, there was a span of 18 bases. CDR3 sequence (DNA): TGTGCCAGCAGTTTGGGATCAGGAGGGCTTCGCGAGCAGTACTTC. It is translated as CASSLGSGGLREQYF.

This chain uses TRBV4-2 with TRBJ1-4, with D perhaps matching TRBD1 (5 bases). V was pared by 1 base and J by 7 bases, with 22 bases between. This CDR3 is built from 18 residues. The germline V gene encodes CDR1 LGHNA and CDR2 YNFKEQ. For the CDR3, the DNA is TGTGCCAGCAGCCAAGGGGGGACCGGGGGTCGACTTATTGAAAAACTGTTTTTT. Amino acids: CASSQGGTGGRLIEKLFF.

This sequence joins TRBV27 and TRBJ1-1, with D unclear. Trimming took 8 bases from V and 1 from J, leaving 17 bases between them. This CDR3 spans 15 amino acids. CDR1 is MNHEY and CDR2 is SMNVEV in the germline V gene (reference sequence). The CDR3 loop is CASAPYGVANTEAFF. The CDR3 bases are TGTGCCAGCGCCCCATACGGGGTTGCGAACACTGAAGCTTTCTTT.

The rearrangement uses TRBV5-1 and TRBJ1-2; 7 nucleotides agree with TRBD1. This CDR3 has 13 amino acids. V lost 3 bases to trimming and J lost 4 bases; unmatched junction nucleotides: 3. Germline loops: CDR1 SGHRS, CDR2 YFSETQ. The CDR3 DNA reads as TGCGCCAGCAGCTCGCAGGGGGGCTATGGCTACACCTTC. Protein: CASSSQGGYGYTF. Full variable domain (remainder filled in from reference TRBV5-1 and TRBJ1-2): KAGVTQTPRYLIKTRGQQVTLSCSPISGHRSVSWYQQTPGQGLQFLFEYFSETQRNKGNFPGRFSGRQFSNSRSEMNVSTLELGDSALYLCASSSQGGYGYTFGSGTRLTVV.

This chain joins TRBV6-5 and TRBJ1-1; TRBD1 agrees at 7 bases. Germline V gene data show CDR1 as MNHEY and CDR2 as SVGAGI. The trim removed 6 bases at V and 1 base at J, leaving 5 bases unmatched. This CDR3 is 14 amino acids long. In nucleotides, the CDR3 is TGTGCCAGCAGACAAAACAGGGGGAACACTGAAGCTTTCTTT. Translating gives CASRQNRGNTEAFF.

The V and J genes are TRBV29-1 and TRBJ2-5; 15 bases map to TRBD2. The trim removed 4 bases at V and 3 bases at J, leaving 6 bases unmatched. The CDR3 is made up of 16 amino acids. Germline V gene lookup returns CDR1 SQVTM and CDR2 ANQGSEA. Here the CDR3 reads CSVGTSGRARKETQYF. The DNA for the CDR3 is TGCAGCGTTGGGACTAGCGGGAGGGCGAGGAAAGAGACCCAGTACTTC.

The J gene is TRBJ2-7, the V gene TRBV9, with TRBD2 matching over 8 bases. Trimming removed 3 bases from V and 0 bases from J; junction bases left unmatched: 11. Germline V lookup: CDR1 SGDLS, CDR2 YYNGEE. This CDR3 has 17 residues. CDR3 sequence reads: CASSAGGGPPSSYEQYF. CDR3 DNA: TGTGCCAGCAGCGCCGGGGGGGGCCCCCCAAGCTCCTACGAGCAGTACTTC.

The chain combines TRBV6-5 with TRBJ2-7, with D unresolved. The CDR3 sequence is 14 residues long. The V gene's germline CDR1 is MNHEY and CDR2 SVGAGI. Trimming pared 5 bases from V and 4 bases from J, leaving 15 bases between. CDR3 sequence: CASSRTGPPYEQYF. CDR3 DNA: TGTGCCAGCAGTCGCACCGGGCCACCTTACGAGCAGTACTTC.

In regard to this clone: Other nucleotide sequences from this sample produce the same CDR3. The genes are TRBV28 and TRBJ2-7, with D possibly being TRBD1 (6 bases). The CDR3 sequence is 12 residues long. V lost 8 bases and J lost 3, with 11 bases in between. Looked up from germline, CDR1 is MDHEN and CDR2 is SYDVKM. The CDR3 DNA follows: TGTGCCAGCCGAGGACAGTTCTACGAGCAGTACTTC. This gives the protein CASRGQFYEQYF.

The chain joins TRBV7-8 to TRBJ2-3, with 7 bases fitting TRBD2. Trimming at V came to 2 bases and at J to 2 bases, leaving 4 bases not matched to a gene. CDR3 length equals 15 residues. CDR1 SGHVS and CDR2 FQNEAQ come from the germline V gene. The CDR3 DNA sequence: TGTGCCAGCAGCTTACCTAGCGGCCACACAGATACGCAGTATTTT. This translates into CASSLPSGHTDTQYF.

V usage is TRBV27 and J usage is TRBJ2-5; D might be TRBD2 (6 bases). Trimming pared 5 bases from V and 2 bases from J, leaving 12 bases between. Germline CDR1 and CDR2: MNHEY and SMNVEV (reference sequence). CDR3 length equals 14 residues. CDR3 amino acids: CASSATRRQETQYF. The CDR3 DNA reads TGTGCCAGCAGTGCGACTAGGCGGCAAGAGACCCAGTACTTC.

The rearrangement joins TRBV18 to TRBJ2-2; 11 bases are a match to TRBD1. Germline V lookup: CDR1 KGHSH, CDR2 LQKENI. This CDR3 has 16 amino acids. The V and J ends lost 3 bases and 4 bases, in that order; junction bases with no gene match: 4. CDR3 in amino acids: CASSPRTGGLTGELFF. For the CDR3, the DNA is TGTGCCAGCTCACCTAGGACAGGGGGCCTCACCGGGGAGCTGTTTTTT.